One sample yielded the 27 T cell receptor beta chains listed below, sequenced in a study of blood T cell repertoires in COVID-19. Assay used: immunoSEQ multiplex PCR; TCRdb lists only in-frame clones, some missing. This sample yields about 200,000 clones, of which over 75% are seen a single time; roughly 7.9% belongs to the top ten. The sequenced material came from peripheral blood. The receptors here all came from a woman of 80 years or more with acute or convalescent COVID-19.

The J gene is TRBJ1-2, the V gene TRBV6-1; the match to TRBD1 covers 12 bases. The CDR3 is 16 amino acids. Germline V CDR1 and CDR2: MNHNS, SASEGT. Unmatched junction bases numbered 11, after V lost 4 bases and J lost 8 bases. This chain's CDR3 is CASSVPGQGANAGYTF. The CDR3 DNA sequence: TGTGCCAGCAGTGTCCCGGGACAGGGGGCGAACGCCGGCTACACCTTC.

The rearrangement uses TRBV6-5 and TRBJ1-1, with D uncertain. V dropped 1 base and J dropped 0 bases, with 12 bases sitting between them. Germline lookup yields CDR1 MNHEY and CDR2 SVGAGI. The length of the CDR3 is 16 residues. In DNA form, the CDR3 reads TGTGCCAGCAGTTACTTGAGCGGGTCCATGAACACTGAAGCTTTCTTT. Translating it yields CASSYLSGSMNTEAFF.

This rearrangement joins TRBV9 to TRBJ1-5; no clear D. The CDR3 runs to 15 residues. Germline CDR1 is SGDLS and CDR2 is YYNGEE. Trimming took 3 bases from V and 3 from J, leaving 13 bases between them. The CDR3 DNA reads as TGTGCCAGCAGCGATACAGCCCTACCCAATCAGCCCCAGCATTTT. It translates to CASSDTALPNQPQHF.

The chain joins TRBV5-1 to TRBJ2-2, with D perhaps TRBD2 (5 bases). The CDR3 runs 16 residues. In germline, CDR1 is SGHRS, CDR2 YFSETQ. The ends were cut back, 2 bases at V and 1 base at J, with 12 bases in the middle. CDR3 protein: CASSFGGSGNTGELFF. Written as DNA, the CDR3 is TGCGCCAGCAGCTTTGGTGGGAGTGGGAACACCGGGGAGCTGTTTTTT.

The CDR3 loop is CASSVDGQPNSPLHF. The CDR3 bases are TGTGCCAGCAGCGTAGACGGACAGCCAAATTCACCCCTCCACTTT. V and J are TRBV9 and TRBJ1-6; D is possibly TRBD1 (6 bases). From germline, CDR1 is SGDLS and CDR2 YYNGEE. The ends were cut back, 0 bases at V and 7 bases at J, with 11 bases in the middle. The CDR3 sequence is 15 residues long.

V and J are TRBV5-1 and TRBJ1-5; 10 bases agree with TRBD1. Looked up from germline, CDR1 is SGHRS and CDR2 is YFSETQ. Trimming took 4 bases from V and 8 from J; bases not matched to a gene: 6. The CDR3 has 14 amino acids. The CDR3 DNA reads as TGCGCCAGCAGCCCGACAGGGGGCTTTGAGCCCCAGCATTTT. Translated, it gives CASSPTGGFEPQHF.

This clone has only a few counts. This rearrangement joins TRBV5-1 to TRBJ1-2; 10 bases are a match to TRBD1. CDR3 length: 15 amino acids. From germline, CDR1 is SGHRS and CDR2 YFSETQ. Losses at the gene ends were 0 bases for V and 3 bases for J; bases not matched to a gene: 2. The CDR3 coding sequence is TGCGCCAGCAGCTTGGAGGGACAGGGGTACTATGGCTACACCTTC. Translated, it gives CASSLEGQGYYGYTF. The complete variable domain, with remaining parts taken from reference TRBV5-1 and TRBJ1-2, reads KAGVTQTPRYLIKTRGQQVTLSCSPISGHRSVSWYQQTPGQGLQFLFEYFSETQRNKGNFPGRFSGRQFSNSRSEMNVSTLELGDSALYLCASSLEGQGYYGYTFGSGTRLTVV.

The genes are TRBV5-1 and TRBJ1-2; 9 nucleotides line up with TRBD1. CDR3 length: 14 residues. Germline V CDR1 and CDR2: SGHRS, YFSETQ. The V segment lost 2 bases and the J segment 5 bases; nucleotides outside the gene matches: 4. The CDR3 DNA reads as TGCGCCAGCAGCTTTCCCGGGACAGGGTATGGCTACACCTTC. It is translated as CASSFPGTGYGYTF. Full variable domain (rest looked up from reference TRBV5-1 and TRBJ1-2): KAGVTQTPRYLIKTRGQQVTLSCSPISGHRSVSWYQQTPGQGLQFLFEYFSETQRNKGNFPGRFSGRQFSNSRSEMNVSTLELGDSALYLCASSFPGTGYGYTFGSGTRLTVV.

V is TRBV15 and J is TRBJ2-2; the D is unclear. The CDR3 is 13 residues long. The ends were cut back, 1 base at V and 6 bases at J, with 6 bases in the middle. Germline V gene data show CDR1 as LNHNV and CDR2 as YYDKDF (reference sequence). The CDR3 DNA reads TGTGCCACCAGCAGAGCCCTAGCCGGGGAGCTGTTTTTT. Translated, it gives CATSRALAGELFF.

The CDR3 protein is CASTNGGGRSNYGYTF. For the CDR3, the DNA is TGTGCCAGTACCAACGGAGGGGGCAGATCGAACTATGGCTACACCTTC. V and J are TRBV19 and TRBJ1-2; TRBD1 agrees at 7 bases. The CDR3 consists of 16 residues. With 7 bases clipped from V and 2 bases from J, the junction kept 13 bases outside the gene matches. Germline assignment: CDR1 LNHDA and CDR2 SQIVND (reference sequence).

The V and J genes are TRBV7-9 and TRBJ2-3; possible D gene TRBD2, 5 bases. This CDR3 contains 14 residues. Germline V gives CDR1 SEHNR, CDR2 FQNEAQ (reference sequence). V lost 1 base to trimming and J lost 6 bases, with 11 bases between them. The CDR3, as DNA: TGTGCCAGCAGCTTAGGGCTAGCTAGGGATACGCAGTATTTT. Encoded protein: CASSLGLARDTQYF. Together with reference TRBV7-9 and TRBJ2-3, the CDR3 gives the full variable domain: DTGVSQNPRHKITKRGQNVTFRCDPISEHNRLYWYRQTLGQGPEFLTYFQNEAQLEKSRLLSDRFSAERPKGSFSTLEIQRTEQGDSAMYLCASSLGLARDTQYFGPGTRLTVL.

This clone was seen only a few times. The rearrangement links TRBV5-4 to TRBJ2-1; TRBD2 matches 11 bases. The CDR3 sequence is 15 residues long. Germline CDR1 and CDR2: SGHNT and YYREEE (reference sequence). Germline trimming cut 3 bases from V and 4 bases from J; bases unmatched to any gene: 3. This CDR3 reads CASSSTSGGYNEQFF. In DNA form, the CDR3 reads TGTGCCAGCAGCTCTACTAGCGGGGGTTACAATGAGCAGTTCTTC.

J is TRBJ1-5 and V is TRBV6-2 or TRBV6-3, with a weak D call TRBD1 (6 bases). V lost 6 bases and J 5 bases, leaving 14 bases between the germline ends. Germline V lookup: CDR1 MNHEY, CDR2 SVGEGT. The CDR3 has 14 residues. The CDR3 coding sequence is TGTGCCAGCAGCCACAGGGAGTTATATCAGCCCCAGCATTTT. Its translation: CASSHRELYQPQHF.

As for this clone: The sample contains more than one DNA sequence encoding this CDR3. This sequence joins TRBV19 and TRBJ1-1; a weak D match, TRBD1 (5 bases). CDR1 LNHDA and CDR2 SQIVND come from the germline V gene (reference sequence). Trimming took 3 bases from V and 1 from J, leaving 9 bases between them. CDR3 length: 14 residues. The CDR3 is CASSIGRGNTEAFF. The CDR3 DNA follows: TGTGCCAGTAGTATTGGGAGGGGGAACACTGAAGCTTTCTTT.

This chain connects TRBV2 to TRBJ2-7; D is possibly TRBD1 (5 bases). This CDR3 has 14 residues. The ends were cut back, 4 bases at V and 3 bases at J, with 13 bases in the middle. Per germline, CDR1 SNHLY and CDR2 FYNNEI. DNA of the CDR3: TGTGCCAGCAGTGTAGGGGCAGGTGGCTACGAGCAGTACTTC. As protein: CASSVGAGGYEQYF.

This clone appeared a few times. The chain combines TRBV3-1 (or the pseudogene TRBV3-2) with TRBJ2-4, with TRBD2 as a possible D gene (6 bases). In germline, CDR1 is LGHDT, CDR2 YNNKEL (reference sequence). This CDR3 is 17 amino acids long. V was pared by 0 bases and J by 0 bases, with 12 bases between. The CDR3 region is CASSQDFGGLAKNIQYF. CDR3 bases: TGTGCCAGCAGCCAAGATTTTGGGGGACTAGCCAAAAACATTCAGTACTTC.

The V gene is TRBV7-9, the J gene TRBJ2-7, with a possible D match to TRBD1 (6 bases). This CDR3 is built from 16 residues. The ends were cut back, 1 base at V and 0 bases at J, with 13 bases in the middle. The V gene's germline CDR1 is SEHNR and CDR2 FQNEAQ (reference sequence). The CDR3: CASSLDRVIFSYEQYF. In DNA, the CDR3 is TGTGCCAGCAGCTTAGACAGGGTAATTTTCTCCTACGAGCAGTACTTC.

The chain employs TRBV18 and TRBJ2-1; D perhaps matches TRBD2 (6 bases). The V and J ends lost 5 bases and 2 bases respectively, with 19 bases between them. The CDR3 extends over 17 amino acids. CDR1 and CDR2 from the germline V gene are KGHSH and LQKENI. CDR3 nucleotide sequence: TGTGCCAGCTCATCCGGGGGAGGAGCGGAAACCTACAATGAGCAGTTCTTC. It translates to CASSSGGGAETYNEQFF. Full variable domain (missing parts from reference TRBV18 and TRBJ2-1): NAGVMQNPRHLVRRRGQEARLRCSPMKGHSHVYWYRQLPEEGLKFMVYLQKENIIDESGMPKERFSAEFPKEGPSILRIQQVVRGDSAAYFCASSSGGGAETYNEQFFGPGTRLTVL.

V gene TRBV19 combines with J gene TRBJ2-1; 8 positions match TRBD2. The germline V gene has CDR1 LNHDA and CDR2 SQIVND (reference sequence). CDR3 size: 15 residues. Losses at the gene ends were 6 bases for V and 6 bases for J; bases not matched to a gene: 10. CDR3 nucleotide sequence: TGTGCCAGTAGCAAGATAGGACTAGCTGTCAATGAGCAGTTCTTC. Protein: CASSKIGLAVNEQFF.

This clone was observed once. The DNA for the CDR3 is TGTGTCGGAGGGAGGCCCGGGGAGCTGTTTTTT. Protein: CVGGRPGELFF. The chain is built from TRBV24-1 and TRBJ2-2; weak D call: TRBD2 (6 bases). Looked up from germline, CDR1 is KGHDR and CDR2 is SFDVKD. The CDR3 is made up of 11 amino acids.

As to this clone: Mismatch with germline at one junction end may stem from a read error. J is TRBJ2-1 and V is TRBV6-5, with D perhaps TRBD2 (6 bases). The CDR3 spans 13 residues. Germline V gives CDR1 MNHEY, CDR2 SVGAGI. This CDR3 reads CASSNSQGGEQFF. CDR3 DNA sequence: TGTGCCAGCAGTAACTCCCAGGGAGGTGAGCAGTTCTTC.

J is TRBJ2-3 and V is TRBV30, with TRBD2 matching 8 bases. The V and J ends lost 4 bases and 1 base, in that order; junction bases with no gene match: 7. The germline V gene encodes CDR1 GTSNPN and CDR2 SVGIG (reference sequence). The length of the CDR3 is 15 residues. CDR3 residues: CAWTQGAGGTDTQYF. The CDR3 coding sequence is TGTGCCTGGACTCAGGGAGCGGGAGGCACAGATACGCAGTATTTT.

Only a few counts were recorded for this clone. The chain uses TRBV7-8 and TRBJ1-6; 7 bases align to TRBD1. This CDR3 is 14 amino acids long. Germline-derived CDR1 and CDR2 are SGHVS and FQNEAQ. After removal of 1 base from V and 10 bases from J, the junction contained 4 bases not matched to a gene. The CDR3 protein is CASSLGTGLSPLHF. DNA of the CDR3: TGTGCCAGCAGCTTAGGGACAGGCCTATCACCCCTCCACTTT.

The V call is TRBV25-1, the J call TRBJ1-4; tentative D call: TRBD1 (5 bases). V was clipped by 2 bases and J by 8 bases, with 18 bases between them. Germline CDR1 and CDR2: MGHDK and SYGVNS. CDR3 length: 16 residues. In DNA, the CDR3 is TGTGCCAGCAGTGAAGATTTAAGGATGGGGGGGGAAAAACTGTTTTTT. Translation: CASSEDLRMGGEKLFF.

V and J are TRBV4-1 and TRBJ2-3; unclear D gene. The CDR3 extends over 13 amino acids. CDR1 is MGHRA and CDR2 is YSYEKL in the germline V gene. Trimming pared 4 bases from V and 3 bases from J, leaving 8 bases between. CDR3 sequence: CASSLRGTDTQYF. CDR3 nucleotide sequence: TGCGCCAGCAGCCTACGAGGAACAGATACGCAGTATTTT.

V gene TRBV6-5 combines with J gene TRBJ1-2; possible D gene TRBD1, 6 bases. The CDR3 consists of 14 residues. The germline gives CDR1 MNHEY, CDR2 SVGAGI. Trimming took 6 bases from V and 0 from J, leaving 11 bases between them. CDR3 sequence (DNA): TGTGCCAGCAGGGCGAGACAGGCTAACTATGGCTACACCTTC. Protein: CASRARQANYGYTF.

This clone was detected only once. This chain connects TRBV5-1 to TRBJ1-1; 7 nucleotides align to TRBD1. The CDR3 spans 16 residues. Germline V gives CDR1 SGHRS, CDR2 YFSETQ. V shed 6 bases and J 6 bases; nucleotides not matched to a gene: 17. CDR3 residues: CASKPPHTGDGAEAFF. The CDR3 DNA sequence: TGCGCCAGCAAACCCCCCCACACAGGGGATGGGGCTGAAGCTTTCTTT.